This TCR beta chain was sequenced in a study of blood T cells in healthy people across ages. Study-wide results and caveats: Roughly linearly, TCR beta diversity per million T cells fell as age increased.

Germline V gives CDR1 SGHTA, CDR2 FQGNSA. Trimming removed 2 bases at V and 7 bases at J, with 11 bases between. CDR3 length equals 13 residues. A second about 7 to 11 cycle PCR used barcoded and J-beta primers. A minimum of 3 million CDR3-containing paired-end reads was obtained for each sample. TCRdb passed the 5' RACE reads through MiXCR, listing each CDR3 protein once. The profile covers 450,000 to 700,000 distinct CDR3 sequences, with roughly a quarter appearing a single time and roughly 18% taken by the ten largest. For this clonotype: What it recognizes is unknown.

The sample was blood. The chain uses TRBV7-2 and TRBJ1-1; D remains unclear. This receptor was identified in a woman in her sixties or seventies in good health. The CDR3 coding sequence is TGTGCCAGCAGCTTAAAACAAACTATTGAAGCTTTCTTT. It yields the protein CASSLKQTIEAFF.